This TCR beta chain is from a study of response to subunit inactivated influenza vaccine (dated by TCRdb to the late 2010s). Broadly, across the study: Deep quantitative T cell receptor repertoire profiling was used in the study to track responses to a trivalent subunit inactivated influenza vaccine.

Sequences DFQATT (CDR1) and SNEGSKA (CDR2) are obtained from the germline V gene (reference sequence). Including cysteine and phenylalanine, the CDR3 has 15 amino acids. The kept DNA is CDR3 alone, 45 bases in frame from the first base. Points the paper makes about the study in general: The authors proposed that each seasonal influenza vaccination may bring in only a limited number of new T cells.

The intended sense of this specimen's time point label: 40 to 45 days after influenza vaccine administration. This clonotype was detected only once. This clone's antigen is unknown. Relative to the germline gene, one junction end is altered; a read error may explain this. Library generation was performed with RT-PCR. Sequencing took place on an Illumina HiSeq 2500. Through fastp at Q25 and MiXCR, TCRdb rebuilt clones from the public reads, retaining in-frame beta chains. Every CDR3 protein is listed once, alongside the most common genes and DNA of its rows. The sample includes roughly 570,000 distinct CDR3 sequences, with around 13% observed a single time. Around 13% of the sample is held by the ten biggest clonotypes.

The TCR originated in a middle-aged man who received an inactivated influenza vaccine. Donor details come from another sample of the same person, matched by shared clones. The rearrangement joined TRBV20-1 to TRBJ1-5, with no confident D gene call. Sequencing used PBMCs from blood, obtained roughly 47 days after vaccination. CDR3 reads: CCASRPVGRNQPQHF. The nucleotide sequence reads as follows: TGCTGTGCTAGTCGCCCCGTCGGACGAAATCAGCCCCAGCATTTT.